This TCR beta chain was found in a study of cytomegalovirus exposure and HLA in healthy donors. CDR3 length: 14 residues. V lost 6 bases, J lost 2 bases, and 10 bases lay in between. CDR1 LNHDA and CDR2 SQIVND come from the germline V gene (reference sequence). The primer mix had 60 Vbeta and 13 Jbeta primers. Measured with immunoSEQ multiplex PCR; TCRdb has only the in-frame clones, and not every one. The sample consists of around 140,000 clones, around three quarters of them appearing once. The chain has TRBV19 and TRBJ2-2, with a weak D call TRBD2 (6 bases). The clonotype originates from a woman aged 40-49 years in good health and CMV-seropositive. What was sequenced was PBMCs. For the CDR3, the DNA is TGTGCCAGTAGAGGACTATACAACACCGGGGAGCTGTTTTTT. The encoded protein is CASRGLYNTGELFF.